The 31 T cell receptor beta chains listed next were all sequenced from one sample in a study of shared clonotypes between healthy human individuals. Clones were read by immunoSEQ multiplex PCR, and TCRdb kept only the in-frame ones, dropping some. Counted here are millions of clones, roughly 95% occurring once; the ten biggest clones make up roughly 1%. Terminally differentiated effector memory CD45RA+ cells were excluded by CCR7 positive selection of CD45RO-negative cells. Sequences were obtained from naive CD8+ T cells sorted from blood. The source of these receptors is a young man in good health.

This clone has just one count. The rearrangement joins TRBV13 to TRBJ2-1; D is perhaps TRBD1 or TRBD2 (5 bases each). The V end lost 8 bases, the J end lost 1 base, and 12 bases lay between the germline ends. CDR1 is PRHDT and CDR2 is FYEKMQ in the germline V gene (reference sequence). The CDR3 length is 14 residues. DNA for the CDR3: TGTGCCAGCGTGGGACGGGGTTCCTACAATGAGCAGTTCTTC. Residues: CASVGRGSYNEQFF.

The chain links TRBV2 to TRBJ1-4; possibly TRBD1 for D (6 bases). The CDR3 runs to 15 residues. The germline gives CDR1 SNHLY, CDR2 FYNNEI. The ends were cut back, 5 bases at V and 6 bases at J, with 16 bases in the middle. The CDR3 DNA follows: TGTGCCAGCAGTACCTGGACAGAAACGGATGAAAAACTGTTTTTT. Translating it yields CASSTWTETDEKLFF.

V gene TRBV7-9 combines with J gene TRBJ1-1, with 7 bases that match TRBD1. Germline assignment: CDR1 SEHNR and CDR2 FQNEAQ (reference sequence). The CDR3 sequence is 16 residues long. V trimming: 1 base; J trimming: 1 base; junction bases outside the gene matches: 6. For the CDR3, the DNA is TGTGCCAGCAGCTTAGGACCCGACAGGGAGAACACTGAAGCTTTCTTT. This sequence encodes CASSLGPDRENTEAFF. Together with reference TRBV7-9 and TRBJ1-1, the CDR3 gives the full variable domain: DTGVSQNPRHKITKRGQNVTFRCDPISEHNRLYWYRQTLGQGPEFLTYFQNEAQLEKSRLLSDRFSAERPKGSFSTLEIQRTEQGDSAMYLCASSLGPDRENTEAFFGQGTRLTVV.

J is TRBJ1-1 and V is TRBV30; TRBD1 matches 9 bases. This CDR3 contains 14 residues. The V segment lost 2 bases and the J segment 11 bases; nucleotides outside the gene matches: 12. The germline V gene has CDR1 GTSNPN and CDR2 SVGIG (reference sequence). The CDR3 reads CAWSLGGQGFDAFF. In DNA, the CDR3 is TGTGCCTGGAGTCTTGGGGGACAGGGATTCGATGCTTTCTTT. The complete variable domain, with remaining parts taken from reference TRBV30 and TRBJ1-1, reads SQTIHQWPATLVQPVGSPLSLECTVEGTSNPNLYWYRQAAGRGLQLLFYSVGIGQISSEVPQNLSASRPQDRQFILSSKKLLLSDSGFYLCAWSLGGQGFDAFFGQGTRLTVV.

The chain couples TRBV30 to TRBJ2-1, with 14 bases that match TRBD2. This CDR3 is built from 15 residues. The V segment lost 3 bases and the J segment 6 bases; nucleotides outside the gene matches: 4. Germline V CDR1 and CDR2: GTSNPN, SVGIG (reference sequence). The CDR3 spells CAWRTSGGAGNEQFF. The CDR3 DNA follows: TGTGCCTGGAGGACTAGCGGGGGGGCCGGCAATGAGCAGTTCTTC.

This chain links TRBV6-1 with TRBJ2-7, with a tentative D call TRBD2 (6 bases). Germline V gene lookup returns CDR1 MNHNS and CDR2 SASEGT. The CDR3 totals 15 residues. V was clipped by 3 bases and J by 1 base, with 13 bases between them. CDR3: CASSDSLGLSYEQYF. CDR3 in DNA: TGTGCCAGCAGTGACTCCTTGGGACTTTCCTACGAGCAGTACTTC.

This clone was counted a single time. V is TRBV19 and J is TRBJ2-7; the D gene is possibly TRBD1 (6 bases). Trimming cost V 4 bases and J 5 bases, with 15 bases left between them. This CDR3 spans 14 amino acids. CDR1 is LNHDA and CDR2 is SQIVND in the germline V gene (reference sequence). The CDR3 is CASSNWQGSDEQYF. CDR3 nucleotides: TGTGCCAGTAGTAACTGGCAGGGGTCCGACGAGCAGTACTTC.

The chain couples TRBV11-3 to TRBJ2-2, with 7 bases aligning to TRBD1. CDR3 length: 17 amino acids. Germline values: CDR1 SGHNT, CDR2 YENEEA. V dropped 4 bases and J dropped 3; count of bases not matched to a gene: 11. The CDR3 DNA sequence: TGTGCCAGCAGCTCCTTTTTAGGGGGCGCAGACACCGGGGAGCTGTTTTTT. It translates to CASSSFLGGADTGELFF.

This CDR3 is CASSLVGSSNYGYTF. CDR3 sequence (DNA): TGTGCCAGCAGTTTAGTCGGCTCGAGCAACTATGGCTACACCTTC. The J gene is TRBJ1-2, the V gene TRBV27; no definite D call. The CDR3 consists of 15 residues. The V gene's germline CDR1 is MNHEY and CDR2 SMNVEV (reference sequence). V dropped 2 bases and J dropped 2 bases, with 12 bases sitting between them.

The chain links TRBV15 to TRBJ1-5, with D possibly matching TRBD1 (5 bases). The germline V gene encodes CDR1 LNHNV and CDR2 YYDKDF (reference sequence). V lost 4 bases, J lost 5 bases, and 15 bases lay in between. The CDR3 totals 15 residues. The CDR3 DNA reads TGTGCCACCAGCACCCGGGGACCTGGAGATCAGCCCCAGCATTTT. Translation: CATSTRGPGDQPQHF.

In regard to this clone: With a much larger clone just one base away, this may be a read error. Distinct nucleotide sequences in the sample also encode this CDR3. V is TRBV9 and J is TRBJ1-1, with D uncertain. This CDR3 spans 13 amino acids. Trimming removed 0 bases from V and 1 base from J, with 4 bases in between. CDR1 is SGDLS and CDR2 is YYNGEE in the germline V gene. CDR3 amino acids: CASSVGKNTEAFF. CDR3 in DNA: TGTGCCAGCAGCGTAGGAAAGAACACTGAAGCTTTCTTT.

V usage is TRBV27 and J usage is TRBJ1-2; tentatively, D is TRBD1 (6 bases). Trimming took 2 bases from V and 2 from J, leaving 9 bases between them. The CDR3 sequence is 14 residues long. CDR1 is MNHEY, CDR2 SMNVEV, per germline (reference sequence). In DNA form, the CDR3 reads TGTGCCAGCAGTTTACTCGGGACAAACTATGGCTACACCTTC. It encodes CASSLLGTNYGYTF.

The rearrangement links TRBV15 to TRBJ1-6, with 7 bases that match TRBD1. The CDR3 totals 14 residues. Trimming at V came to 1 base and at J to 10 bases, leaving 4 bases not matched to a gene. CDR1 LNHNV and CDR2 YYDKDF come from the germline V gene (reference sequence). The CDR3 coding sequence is TGTGCCACCAGCAGAGGACAGGGAGGATCACCCCTCCACTTT. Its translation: CATSRGQGGSPLHF.

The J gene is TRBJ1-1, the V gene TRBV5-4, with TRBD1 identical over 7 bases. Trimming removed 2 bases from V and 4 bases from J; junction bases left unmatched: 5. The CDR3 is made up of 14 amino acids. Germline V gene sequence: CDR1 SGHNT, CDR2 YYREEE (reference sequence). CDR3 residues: CASSFQGGTTEAFF. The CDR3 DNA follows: TGTGCCAGCAGCTTTCAGGGGGGTACCACTGAAGCTTTCTTT.

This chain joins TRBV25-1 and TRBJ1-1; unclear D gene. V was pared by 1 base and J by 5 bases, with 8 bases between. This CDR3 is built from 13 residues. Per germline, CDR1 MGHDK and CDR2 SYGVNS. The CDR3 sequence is CASSESAKTEAFF. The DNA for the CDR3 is TGTGCCAGCAGTGAATCAGCGAAGACTGAAGCTTTCTTT.

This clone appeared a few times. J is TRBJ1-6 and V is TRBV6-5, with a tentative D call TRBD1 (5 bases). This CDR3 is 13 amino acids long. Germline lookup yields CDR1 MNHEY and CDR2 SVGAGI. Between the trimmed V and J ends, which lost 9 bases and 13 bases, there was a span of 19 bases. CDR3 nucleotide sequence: TGTGCCAGGAGCGGGACCTTTATCGTCCCCCTCCACTTT. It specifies CARSGTFIVPLHF.

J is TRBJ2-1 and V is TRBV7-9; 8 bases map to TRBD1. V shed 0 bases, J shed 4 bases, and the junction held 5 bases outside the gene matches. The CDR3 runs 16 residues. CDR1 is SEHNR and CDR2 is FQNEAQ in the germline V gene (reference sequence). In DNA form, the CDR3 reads TGTGCCAGCAGCTTAGCATCAGGGGGCAGTTACAATGAGCAGTTCTTC. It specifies CASSLASGGSYNEQFF.

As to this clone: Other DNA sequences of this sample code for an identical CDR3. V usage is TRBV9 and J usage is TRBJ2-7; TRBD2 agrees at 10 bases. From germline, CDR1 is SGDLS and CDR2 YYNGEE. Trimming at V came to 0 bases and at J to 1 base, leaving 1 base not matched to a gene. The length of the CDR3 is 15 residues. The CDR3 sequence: CASSVGLAGSYEQYF. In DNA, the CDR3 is TGTGCCAGCAGCGTAGGACTAGCGGGTTCCTACGAGCAGTACTTC. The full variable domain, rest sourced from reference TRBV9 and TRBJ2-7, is DSGVTQTPKHLITATGQRVTLRCSPRSGDLSVYWYQQSLDQGLQFLIQYYNGEERAKGNILERFSAQQFPDLHSELNLSSLELGDSALYFCASSVGLAGSYEQYFGPGTRLTVT.

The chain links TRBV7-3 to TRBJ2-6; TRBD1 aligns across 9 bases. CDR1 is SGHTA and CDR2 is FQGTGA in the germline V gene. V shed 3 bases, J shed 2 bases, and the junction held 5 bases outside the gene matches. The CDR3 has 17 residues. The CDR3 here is CASSLGQGDPGANVLTF. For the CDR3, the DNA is TGTGCCAGCAGCTTGGGACAGGGTGACCCTGGGGCCAACGTCCTGACTTTC.

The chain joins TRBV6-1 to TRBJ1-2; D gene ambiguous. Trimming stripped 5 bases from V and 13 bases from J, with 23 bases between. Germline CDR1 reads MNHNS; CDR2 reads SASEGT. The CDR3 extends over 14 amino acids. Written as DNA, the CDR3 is TGTGCCAGCAGTACCCTGGGTCTCCCTATCTCTGGCACCTTC. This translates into CASSTLGLPISGTF.

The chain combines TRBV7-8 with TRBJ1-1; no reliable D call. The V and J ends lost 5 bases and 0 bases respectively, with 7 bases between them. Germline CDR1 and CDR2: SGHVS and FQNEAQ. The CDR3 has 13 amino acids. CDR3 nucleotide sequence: TGTGCCAGCAGCCCTAACATGAACACTGAAGCTTTCTTT. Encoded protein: CASSPNMNTEAFF.

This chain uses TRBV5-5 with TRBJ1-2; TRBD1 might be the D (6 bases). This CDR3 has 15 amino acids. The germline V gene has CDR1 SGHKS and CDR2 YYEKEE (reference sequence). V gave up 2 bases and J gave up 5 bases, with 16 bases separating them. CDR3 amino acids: CASSFFPGTPYGYTF. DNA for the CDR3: TGTGCCAGCAGCTTCTTTCCCGGGACACCATATGGCTACACCTTC.

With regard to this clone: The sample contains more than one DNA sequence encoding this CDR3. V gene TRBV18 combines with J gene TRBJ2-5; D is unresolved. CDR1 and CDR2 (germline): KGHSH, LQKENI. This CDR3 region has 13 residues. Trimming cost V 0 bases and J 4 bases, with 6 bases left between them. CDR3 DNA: TGTGCCAGCTCACCACCGACGGCAGAGACCCAGTACTTC. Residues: CASSPPTAETQYF.

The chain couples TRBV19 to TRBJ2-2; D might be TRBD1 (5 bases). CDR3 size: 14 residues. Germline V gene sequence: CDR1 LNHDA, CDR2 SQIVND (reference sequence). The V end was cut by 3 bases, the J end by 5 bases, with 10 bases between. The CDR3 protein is CASSIWGPTGELFF. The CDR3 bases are TGTGCCAGTAGTATTTGGGGCCCAACCGGGGAGCTGTTTTTT. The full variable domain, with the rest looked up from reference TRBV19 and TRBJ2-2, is DGGITQSPKYLFRKEGQNVTLSCEQNLNHDAMYWYRQDPGQGLRLIYYSQIVNDFQKGDIAEGYSVSREKKESFPLTVTSAQKNPTAFYLCASSIWGPTGELFFGEGSRLTVL.

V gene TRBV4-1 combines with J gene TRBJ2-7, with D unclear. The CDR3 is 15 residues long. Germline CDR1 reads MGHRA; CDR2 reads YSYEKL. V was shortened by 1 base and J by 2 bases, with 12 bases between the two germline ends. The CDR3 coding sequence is TGCGCCAGCAGCCAAGTAGGCTTGCCCCCCTACGAGCAGTACTTC. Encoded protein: CASSQVGLPPYEQYF.

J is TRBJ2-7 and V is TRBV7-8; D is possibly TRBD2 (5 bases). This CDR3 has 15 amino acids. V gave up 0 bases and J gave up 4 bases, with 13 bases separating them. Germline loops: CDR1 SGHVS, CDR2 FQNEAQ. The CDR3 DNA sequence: TGTGCCAGCAGCTTAGCCGGGGTGTCCCTTTACGAGCAGTACTTC. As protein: CASSLAGVSLYEQYF.

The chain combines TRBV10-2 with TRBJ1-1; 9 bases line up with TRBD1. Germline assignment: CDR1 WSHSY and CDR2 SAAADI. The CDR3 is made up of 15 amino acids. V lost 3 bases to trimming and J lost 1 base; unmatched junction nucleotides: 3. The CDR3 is CASSDLGQGNTEAFF. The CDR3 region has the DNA TGCGCCAGCAGTGACCTGGGACAGGGGAACACTGAAGCTTTCTTT.

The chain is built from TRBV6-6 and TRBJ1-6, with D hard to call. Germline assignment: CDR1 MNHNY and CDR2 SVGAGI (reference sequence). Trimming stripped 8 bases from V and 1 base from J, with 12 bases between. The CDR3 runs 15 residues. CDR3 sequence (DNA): TGTGCCAGCTGCTCCTTGGTTTCCTATAATTCACCCCTCCACTTT. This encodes CASCSLVSYNSPLHF.

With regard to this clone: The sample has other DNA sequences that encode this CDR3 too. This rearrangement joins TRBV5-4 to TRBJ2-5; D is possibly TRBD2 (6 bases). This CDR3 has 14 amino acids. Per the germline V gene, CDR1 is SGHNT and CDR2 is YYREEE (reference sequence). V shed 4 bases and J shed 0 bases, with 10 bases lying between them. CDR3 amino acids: CASSLGDYQETQYF. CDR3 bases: TGTGCCAGCAGCCTAGGGGACTACCAAGAGACCCAGTACTTC.

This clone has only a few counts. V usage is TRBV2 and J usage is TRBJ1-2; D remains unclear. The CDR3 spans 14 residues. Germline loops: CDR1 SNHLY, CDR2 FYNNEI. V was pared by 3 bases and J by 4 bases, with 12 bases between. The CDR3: CASSEGSLSYGYTF. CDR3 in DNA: TGTGCCAGCAGTGAGGGGTCCCTGTCCTATGGCTACACCTTC.

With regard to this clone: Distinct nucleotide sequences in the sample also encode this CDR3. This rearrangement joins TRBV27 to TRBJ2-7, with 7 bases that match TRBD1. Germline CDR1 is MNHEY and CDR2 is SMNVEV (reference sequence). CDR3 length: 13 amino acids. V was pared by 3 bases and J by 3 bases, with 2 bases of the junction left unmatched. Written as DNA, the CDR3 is TGTGCCAGCAGTTTTCGGGACAGCTACGAGCAGTACTTC. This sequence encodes CASSFRDSYEQYF.